These 28 T cell receptor beta chains share one sample of origin, sequenced in a study of shared clonotypes between healthy human individuals. Data came from immunoSEQ multiplex PCR; TCRdb stores just in-frame clones and leaves some out. This table has about 520,000 clones, over 75% appearing once. Sequencing input: PBMCs. These receptors were taken from a middle-aged woman in good health. Some clones in this sample may be carry-over from other donors' samples.

This clone was detected many times. The same CDR3 can be traced to other DNA sequences in this sample. This chain links TRBV5-1 with TRBJ2-7, with 8 bases matching TRBD2. With 4 bases clipped from V and 0 bases from J, the junction kept 6 bases outside the gene matches. Germline-derived CDR1 and CDR2 are SGHRS and YFSETQ. This CDR3 has 15 residues. CDR3 sequence (DNA): TGCGCCAGCAGCCCCTACAGCGGGAGCTCCTACGAGCAGTACTTC. Its translation is CASSPYSGSSYEQYF.

The V and J genes are TRBV28 and TRBJ2-7; either TRBD1 or TRBD2 may supply D (6 bases each). Per germline, CDR1 MDHEN and CDR2 SYDVKM. V lost 8 bases and J lost 3, with 20 bases in between. The CDR3 is 15 residues long. CDR3 in amino acids: CASGEGGPTDYEQYF. CDR3 nucleotide sequence: TGTGCCAGCGGAGAGGGGGGCCCCACTGACTACGAGCAGTACTTC.

With respect to this clone: A far larger clone is just one base off, so this is likely a read error. In nucleotides, the CDR3 is TGCACCAGCAGCCAAGAGGGGCTACGGGGAGAGACCCAGTACTTC. Residues: CTSSQEGLRGETQYF. This chain links TRBV4-1 with TRBJ2-5; D could derive from TRBD1 or TRBD2 (5 bases each). CDR3 length: 15 residues. Germline V CDR1 and CDR2: MGHRA, YSYEKL.

V and J are TRBV11-1 and TRBJ2-3, with D possibly matching TRBD2 (6 bases). The CDR3 has 12 residues. V was pared by 5 bases and J by 5 bases, with 8 bases between. The germline CDR1 and CDR2 sequences are SGHAT and FQDESV (reference sequence). CDR3 in amino acids: CASSRGGDTQYF. The CDR3 DNA follows: TGTGCCAGCAGCCGGGGAGGAGATACGCAGTATTTT. Using reference TRBV11-1 and TRBJ2-3 for the parts outside the CDR3, the full variable domain is EAEVAQSPRYKITEKSQAVAFWCDPISGHATLYWYRQILGQGPELLVQFQDESVVDDSQLPKDRFSAERLKGVDSTLKIQPAELGDSAMYLCASSRGGDTQYFGPGTRLTVL.

This clone has a single count. A far larger clone is a single base away, which makes a read error likely. The V and J genes are TRBV30 and TRBJ1-2; D is undetermined. Germline CDR1 reads GTSNPN; CDR2 reads SVGIG (reference sequence). V was pared by 4 bases and J by 7 bases, with 16 bases between. This CDR3 comprises 13 residues. The CDR3 protein is CAWTKGGDCGYTF. The CDR3 DNA reads as TGTGCCTGGACCAAGGGTGGCGACTGTGGCTACACCTTC.

The V call is TRBV10-3, the J call TRBJ1-2, with D possibly being TRBD1 (5 bases). Trimming removed 6 bases from V and 3 bases from J, with 17 bases in between. This CDR3 is built from 15 residues. The germline CDR1 and CDR2 sequences are ENHRY and SYGVKD. The CDR3 sequence is CAISLGDSGDYGYTF. The DNA of the CDR3 is TGTGCCATCAGCCTAGGGGACTCGGGAGACTATGGCTACACCTTC.

The rearrangement joins TRBV5-4 to TRBJ2-3; D unclear. V was shortened by 3 bases and J by 5 bases, with 7 bases between the two germline ends. The CDR3 covers 12 residues. CDR1 and CDR2 (germline): SGHNT, YYREEE (reference sequence). The CDR3: CASSYPRDTQYF. CDR3 DNA: TGTGCCAGCAGCTACCCTCGAGATACGCAGTATTTT.

Points on this clone: It is likely a read error: a sequence one base away is far more abundant. V usage is TRBV25-1 and J usage is TRBJ1-5; D perhaps matches TRBD1 (5 bases). Trimming cost V 11 bases and J 3 bases, with 23 bases left between them. This CDR3 is built from 16 residues. Per the germline V gene, CDR1 is MGHDK and CDR2 is SYGVNS. DNA of the CDR3: TGTGCCCTGACGTCATCCGGGGGAATCGACAATCAGCCCCAGCATTTT. As protein: CALTSSGGIDNQPQHF.

This chain connects TRBV19 to TRBJ2-3; D possibly corresponds to TRBD2 (6 bases). V dropped 3 bases and J dropped 2 bases, with 12 bases sitting between them. Per the germline V gene, CDR1 is LNHDA and CDR2 is SQIVND (reference sequence). The CDR3 consists of 15 residues. As DNA, the CDR3 is TGTGCCAGTAGTATGAGTAGCGGACTCACAGATACGCAGTATTTT. The encoded protein is CASSMSSGLTDTQYF.

The V and J genes are TRBV14 and TRBJ2-3; TRBD2 might be the D (6 bases). The germline CDR1 and CDR2 sequences are SGHDN and FVKESK. This CDR3 region has 18 residues. Trimming stripped 3 bases from V and 0 bases from J, with 19 bases between. Here the CDR3 reads CASSHRRDFSPSTDTQYF. CDR3 in DNA: TGTGCCAGCAGCCATAGGAGGGACTTTTCTCCTAGCACAGATACGCAGTATTTT.

The chain employs TRBV18 and TRBJ1-2; D is perhaps TRBD1 (5 bases). The CDR3 totals 13 residues. Germline V gene sequence: CDR1 KGHSH, CDR2 LQKENI. V was trimmed by 3 bases and J by 8 bases, leaving 13 bases between them. CDR3 nucleotide sequence: TGTGCCAGCTCACCCGAGACAGAGTGGGGCTACACCTTC. As protein: CASSPETEWGYTF.

The rearrangement links TRBV6-6 to TRBJ2-2; tentatively, D is TRBD2 (6 bases). The germline CDR1 and CDR2 sequences are MNHNY and SVGAGI (reference sequence). The CDR3 contains 13 residues. V shed 4 bases and J shed 6 bases, with 9 bases lying between them. The CDR3 region has the DNA TGTGCCAGCAGTTCCGCGGGGTCCGGGGAGCTGTTTTTT. As protein: CASSSAGSGELFF.

This chain connects TRBV9 to TRBJ2-7; 15 bases align to TRBD2. Germline CDR1 is SGDLS and CDR2 is YYNGEE. This CDR3 is built from 18 residues. The junction had 6 bases not matched to a gene; V was cut back by 2 bases and J by 0 bases. The CDR3 nucleotides are TGTGCCAGCAGCGTGGGACTAGCGGGAGGCCATTCCTCCTACGAGCAGTACTTC. Its protein is CASSVGLAGGHSSYEQYF.

With respect to this clone: This CDR3 is also generated by other DNA sequences in the sample. The rearrangement joins TRBV7-2 to TRBJ1-2; D gene unclear. Germline CDR1 and CDR2: SGHTA and FQGNSA. The CDR3 extends over 13 amino acids. Deletions cut 1 base from V and 2 bases from J, with 5 bases between. CDR3 loop: CASSLGQNYGYTF. The CDR3, as DNA: TGTGCCAGCAGCTTAGGACAAAACTATGGCTACACCTTC. The full variable domain, completed using reference TRBV7-2 and TRBJ1-2, is GAGVSQSPSNKVTEKGKDVELRCDPISGHTALYWYRQSLGQGLEFLIYFQGNSAPDKSGLPSDRFSAERTGGSVSTLTIQRTQQEDSAVYLCASSLGQNYGYTFGSGTRLTVV.

The rearrangement uses TRBV7-2 and TRBJ1-1; TRBD1 is a possible D gene (5 bases). Germline CDR1 reads SGHTA; CDR2 reads FQGNSA. V was clipped by 5 bases and J by 6 bases, with 16 bases between them. The length of the CDR3 is 14 residues. The CDR3 is CASSPVVEGSEAFF. The CDR3 bases are TGTGCCAGCAGCCCTGTAGTTGAGGGGTCTGAAGCTTTCTTT. Looking up the rest from reference TRBV7-2 and TRBJ1-1 gives the full variable domain: GAGVSQSPSNKVTEKGKDVELRCDPISGHTALYWYRQSLGQGLEFLIYFQGNSAPDKSGLPSDRFSAERTGGSVSTLTIQRTQQEDSAVYLCASSPVVEGSEAFFGQGTRLTVV.

CDR3 coding DNA: TGTGCCAGCAGCTGGGGACAAGGGGAGCAGTACTTC. It is translated as CASSWGQGEQYF. The V gene is TRBV6-5, the J gene TRBJ2-7; perhaps TRBD1 as D (6 bases). With 6 bases removed from V and 7 bases from J, the gap between germline ends came to 13 bases. Germline V gene data show CDR1 as MNHEY and CDR2 as SVGAGI. This CDR3 is built from 12 residues.

The chain employs TRBV7-3 and TRBJ2-1; perhaps TRBD1 as D (5 bases). CDR1 is SGHTA and CDR2 is FQGTGA in the germline V gene. This CDR3 is 15 amino acids long. The V and J ends lost 5 bases and 4 bases respectively, with 15 bases between them. The CDR3 DNA is TGTGCCAGCAGCCTCGACAGCGCCCCTTACAATGAGCAGTTCTTC. It codes for CASSLDSAPYNEQFF.

The rearrangement links TRBV19 to TRBJ2-2; TRBD2 aligns across 9 bases. This CDR3 has 16 amino acids. Germline V gene data show CDR1 as LNHDA and CDR2 as SQIVND (reference sequence). J was trimmed by 4 bases and V by 5 bases; bases with no gene match: 8. As DNA, the CDR3 is TGTGCCAGTAGTCCCCATGGGACTAGCAGCACCGGGGAGCTGTTTTTT. It is translated as CASSPHGTSSTGELFF.

The J gene is TRBJ2-7, the V gene TRBV5-4, with a possible D match to TRBD1 (6 bases). In germline, CDR1 is SGHNT, CDR2 YYREEE (reference sequence). Trimming removed 0 bases at V and 2 bases at J, with 12 bases between. CDR3 length: 15 amino acids. The CDR3 nucleotides are TGTGCCAGCAGCTTGGGTGGGGGCGCAGCCTACGAGCAGTACTTC. It specifies CASSLGGGAAYEQYF.

This clone has a single count. The chain recombines TRBV30 with TRBJ2-1; 7 bases map to TRBD1. Germline CDR1 reads GTSNPN; CDR2 reads SVGIG (reference sequence). This CDR3 has 15 amino acids. V lost 3 bases, J lost 2 bases, and 7 bases stayed unmatched. The CDR3: CAWSPGTATYNEQFF. The CDR3 DNA reads as TGTGCCTGGAGCCCCGGGACAGCGACCTACAATGAGCAGTTCTTC.

The chain couples TRBV5-6 to TRBJ2-7; 8 bases match TRBD1. Germline-derived CDR1 and CDR2 are SGHDT and YYEEEE. V gave up 4 bases and J gave up 2 bases; unmatched junction bases: 5. The CDR3 sequence is 14 residues long. The CDR3 sequence is CASSTRQGPYEQYF. The CDR3 DNA reads as TGTGCCAGCAGCACCCGACAGGGGCCCTACGAGCAGTACTTC.

This chain links TRBV11-3 with TRBJ2-7; D uncertain. Germline values: CDR1 SGHNT, CDR2 YENEEA. The CDR3 covers 16 residues. V lost 5 bases and J lost 6, with 23 bases in between. The CDR3 is CASSPTWSDGNAEQYF. CDR3 coding DNA: TGTGCCAGCAGCCCAACATGGTCGGACGGAAACGCCGAGCAGTACTTC.

V is TRBV5-4 and J is TRBJ2-7; D is uncertain. Trimming shortened V by 0 bases and J by 6 bases, and 7 bases separated the two germline ends. Germline V gene lookup returns CDR1 SGHNT and CDR2 YYREEE (reference sequence). This CDR3 contains 12 residues. CDR3 nucleotides: TGTGCCAGCAGCTTGGTGGCAGGCGAGCAGTACTTC. Translation gives CASSLVAGEQYF.

Of note for this clone: Since a far larger clone is one base different, this is likely a read error. V and J are TRBV5-1 and TRBJ2-2, with unresolved D. The CDR3 is 12 residues long. Germline V gene data show CDR1 as SGHRS and CDR2 as YFSETQ. Trimming took off 5 bases at V and 7 bases at J, with 9 bases between the two ends. This chain's CDR3 is CASSVNGGELFF. The CDR3 bases are TGCGCCAGCAGTGTGAATGGCGGGGAGCTGTTTTTT.

The CDR3 region has the DNA TGTGCCAGCAGCTTGGACGGGTACGCCTCAGATACGCAGTATTTT. Translation: CASSLDGYASDTQYF. This sequence joins TRBV5-5 and TRBJ2-3; D not certain. V gave up 0 bases and J gave up 4 bases, with 12 bases separating them. This CDR3 comprises 15 residues. Germline loops: CDR1 SGHKS, CDR2 YYEKEE (reference sequence).

The chain recombines TRBV19 with TRBJ2-5; D ambiguous. Trimming shortened V by 4 bases and J by 5 bases, and 5 bases separated the two germline ends. CDR3 length equals 11 residues. Germline assignment: CDR1 LNHDA and CDR2 SQIVND (reference sequence). The DNA for the CDR3 is TGTGCCAGTAGTACCACCGAGACCCAGTACTTC. Amino acids: CASSTTETQYF.

The chain has TRBV27 and TRBJ2-3, with D hard to call. CDR1 MNHEY and CDR2 SMNVEV come from the germline V gene (reference sequence). V was clipped by 5 bases and J by 0 bases, with 9 bases between them. This CDR3 is built from 14 residues. The CDR3 region has the DNA TGTGCCAGCAGTGTCCGTCTTAGCACAGATACGCAGTATTTT. This encodes CASSVRLSTDTQYF.

In this sample, this clone turned up a few times. The chain recombines TRBV11-2 with TRBJ2-7; 12 nucleotides agree with TRBD2. The CDR3 is 16 residues long. V was pared by 5 bases and J by 0 bases, with 5 bases of the junction left unmatched. Germline assignment: CDR1 SGHAT and CDR2 FQNNGV. CDR3 nucleotide sequence: TGTGCCAGCAGCCGGACTAGCGGGAAGAGCTCCTACGAGCAGTACTTC. It encodes CASSRTSGKSSYEQYF. The full variable domain, in which reference TRBV11-2 and TRBJ2-7 provide the parts outside the CDR3, is EAGVAQSPRYKIIEKRQSVAFWCNPISGHATLYWYQQILGQGPKLLIQFQNNGVVDDSQLPKDRFSAERLKGVDSTLKIQPAKLEDSAVYLCASSRTSGKSSYEQYFGPGTRLTVT.